This T cell receptor beta chain was identified during a study of blood T cells in healthy people across ages. This clonotype was observed a single time. An end of the junction does not agree with germline; a read error may underlie this. PBMCs were isolated at a quantity of at least 6 million per sample. Total RNA extracted from each sample amounted to at least 6 micrograms. Through a sample-barcoded 5' primer and a J-beta primer mix, a second PCR was run for 7 to 11 cycles. TCRdb itself ran the 5' RACE reads through MiXCR, one entry per CDR3 protein. Of under 800,000 distinct CDR3 sequences listed, over 20% are singletons. CDR3 length: 16 amino acids.

Sequenced: blood. This TCR came from a man aged 65 to 79 in good health. The J gene is TRBJ2-3, the V gene TRBV12-3 or TRBV12-4; TRBD2 aligns across 12 bases. This CDR3 is CASSPLAGGWTDAQYF. CDR3 bases: TGTGCCAGCAGCCCCCTAGCGGGAGGGTGGACAGATGCGCAGTATTTT.